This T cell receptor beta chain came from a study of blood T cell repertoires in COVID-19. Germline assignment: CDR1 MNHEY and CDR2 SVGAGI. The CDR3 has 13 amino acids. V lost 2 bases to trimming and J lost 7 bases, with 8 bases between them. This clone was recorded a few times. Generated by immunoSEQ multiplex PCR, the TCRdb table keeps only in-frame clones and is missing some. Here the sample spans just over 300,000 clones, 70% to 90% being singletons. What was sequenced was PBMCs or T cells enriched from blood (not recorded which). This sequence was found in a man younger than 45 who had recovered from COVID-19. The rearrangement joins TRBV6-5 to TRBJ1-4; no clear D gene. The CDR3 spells CASSYGHTEKLFF. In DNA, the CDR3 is TGTGCCAGCAGTTACGGCCACACTGAAAAACTGTTTTTT.